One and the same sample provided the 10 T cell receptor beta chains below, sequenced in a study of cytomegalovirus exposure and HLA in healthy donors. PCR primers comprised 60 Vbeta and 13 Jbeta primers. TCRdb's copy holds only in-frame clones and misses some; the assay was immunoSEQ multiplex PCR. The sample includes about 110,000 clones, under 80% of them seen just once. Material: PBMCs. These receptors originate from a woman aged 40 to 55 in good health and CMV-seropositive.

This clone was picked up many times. CDR3 sequence reads: CASGPSTDTQYF. CDR3 sequence (DNA): TGTGCCAGCGGGCCTAGCACAGATACGCAGTATTTT. The chain joins TRBV30 to TRBJ2-3; the D gene is possibly TRBD2 (6 bases). The germline V gene has CDR1 GTSNPN and CDR2 SVGIG (reference sequence). Trimming took off 8 bases at V and 0 bases at J, with 9 bases between the two ends. This CDR3 is 12 amino acids long.

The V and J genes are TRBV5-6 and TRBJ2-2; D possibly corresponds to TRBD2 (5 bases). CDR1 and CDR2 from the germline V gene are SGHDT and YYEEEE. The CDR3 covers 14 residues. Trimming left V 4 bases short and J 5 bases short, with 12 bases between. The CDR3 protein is CASSPRGGTGELFF. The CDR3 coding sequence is TGTGCCAGCAGCCCGAGAGGAGGAACCGGGGAGCTGTTTTTT.

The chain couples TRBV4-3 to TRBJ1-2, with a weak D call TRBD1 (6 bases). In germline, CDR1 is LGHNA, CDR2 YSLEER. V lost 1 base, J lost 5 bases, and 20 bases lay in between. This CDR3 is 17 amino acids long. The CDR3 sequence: CASSQGTYGGASYGYTF. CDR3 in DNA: TGCGCCAGCAGCCAAGGTACATATGGGGGGGCCTCATATGGCTACACCTTC.

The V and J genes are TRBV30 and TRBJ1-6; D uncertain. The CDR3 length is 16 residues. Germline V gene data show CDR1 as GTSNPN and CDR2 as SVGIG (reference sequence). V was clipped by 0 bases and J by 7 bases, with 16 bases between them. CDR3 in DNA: TGTGCCTGGAGTGTCGCCACTAGGGTACGGAATTCACCCCTCCACTTT. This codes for CAWSVATRVRNSPLHF.

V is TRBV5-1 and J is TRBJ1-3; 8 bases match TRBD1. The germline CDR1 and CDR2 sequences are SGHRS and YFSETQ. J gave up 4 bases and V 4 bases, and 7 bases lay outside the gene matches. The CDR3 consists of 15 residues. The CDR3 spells CASSLGQGWGNTIYF. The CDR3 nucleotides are TGCGCCAGCAGCCTTGGACAGGGTTGGGGAAACACCATATATTTT.

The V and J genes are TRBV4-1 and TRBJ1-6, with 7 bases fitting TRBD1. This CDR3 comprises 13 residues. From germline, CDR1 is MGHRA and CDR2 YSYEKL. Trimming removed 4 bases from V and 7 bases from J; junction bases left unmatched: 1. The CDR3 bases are TGCGCCAGCAGCCCGGGACAGAATTCACCCCTCCACTTT. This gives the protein CASSPGQNSPLHF.

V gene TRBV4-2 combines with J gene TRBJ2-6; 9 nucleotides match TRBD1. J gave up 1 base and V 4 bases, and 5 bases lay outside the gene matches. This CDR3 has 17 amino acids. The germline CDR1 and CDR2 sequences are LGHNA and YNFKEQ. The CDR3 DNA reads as TGTGCCAGCAGCCCATCCGGGACAGGGTCTGGGGCCAACGTCCTGACTTTC. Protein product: CASSPSGTGSGANVLTF.

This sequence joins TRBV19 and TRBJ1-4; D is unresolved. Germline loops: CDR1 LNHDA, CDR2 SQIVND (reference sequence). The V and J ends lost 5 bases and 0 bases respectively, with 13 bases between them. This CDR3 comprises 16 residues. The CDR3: CASSPAYVATNEKLFF. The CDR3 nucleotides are TGTGCCAGTAGTCCTGCCTACGTTGCAACTAATGAAAAACTGTTTTTT.

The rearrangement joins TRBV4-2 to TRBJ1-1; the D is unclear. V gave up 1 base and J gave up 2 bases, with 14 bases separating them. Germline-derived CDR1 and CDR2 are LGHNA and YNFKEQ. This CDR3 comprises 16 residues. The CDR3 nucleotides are TGTGCCAGCAGCCAAGGAGGGATCCCATCTAACACTGAAGCTTTCTTT. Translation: CASSQGGIPSNTEAFF.

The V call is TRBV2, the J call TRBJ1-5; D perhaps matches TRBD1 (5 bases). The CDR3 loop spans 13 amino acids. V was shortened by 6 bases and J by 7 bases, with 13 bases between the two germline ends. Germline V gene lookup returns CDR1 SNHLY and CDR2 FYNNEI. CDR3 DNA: TGTGCCAGCAGCCCCAGGGATCAACAGCCCCAGCATTTT. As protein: CASSPRDQQPQHF.